This TCR beta chain appears in the sequencing data of a study of cytomegalovirus exposure and HLA in healthy donors. Study conclusions and caveats: In a later analysis, a genetic analysis reported fewer productive-TCR N-insertions in an Asian-associated ancestry cluster than the cohort average. Being indistinguishable, some V segments were excluded, TRBV6-2 and TRBV6-3 among them. Earlier analysis looked at TCR beta V segments, and most were productive about 87% or about 30% of the time.

A word on this clone: What it recognizes is unknown.

With 4 bases removed from V and 0 bases from J, the gap between germline ends came to 7 bases. The CDR3 totals 13 residues. CDR1 and CDR2 from the germline V gene are KGHSH and LQKENI. Primers for the PCR totalled 60 Vbeta and 13 Jbeta. Sequencing was performed with immunoSEQ multiplex PCR; in TCRdb, only in-frame clones are kept and a portion is missing. In the table there are roughly 150,000 clones, 60% to 80% of which are singletons. The source is a woman aged 25 to 45 in good health and CMV-seronegative. What was sequenced was PBMCs. This chain joins TRBV18 and TRBJ2-7; D remains ambiguous. In DNA, the CDR3 is TGTGCCAGCTCACAGAGTAGCTCCTACGAGCAGTACTTC. Translated: CASSQSSSYEQYF.